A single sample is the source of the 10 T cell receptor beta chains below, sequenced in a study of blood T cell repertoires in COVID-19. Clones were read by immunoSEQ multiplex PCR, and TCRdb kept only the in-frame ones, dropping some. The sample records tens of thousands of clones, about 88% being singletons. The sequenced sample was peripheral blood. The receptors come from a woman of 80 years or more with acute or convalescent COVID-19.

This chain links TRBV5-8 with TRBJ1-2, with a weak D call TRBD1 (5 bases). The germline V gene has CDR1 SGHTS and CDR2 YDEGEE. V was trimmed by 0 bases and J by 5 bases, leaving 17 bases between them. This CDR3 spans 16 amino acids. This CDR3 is CASSLVSGLGSYGYTF. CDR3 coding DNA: TGTGCCAGCAGCTTGGTGTCAGGGTTGGGATCTTATGGCTACACCTTC. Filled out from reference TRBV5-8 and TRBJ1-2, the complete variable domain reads EAGVTQSPTHLIKTRGQQATLRCSPISGHTSVYWYQQALGLGLQFLLWYDEGEERNRGNFPPRFSGRQFPNYSSELNVNALELEDSALYLCASSLVSGLGSYGYTFGSGTRLTVV.

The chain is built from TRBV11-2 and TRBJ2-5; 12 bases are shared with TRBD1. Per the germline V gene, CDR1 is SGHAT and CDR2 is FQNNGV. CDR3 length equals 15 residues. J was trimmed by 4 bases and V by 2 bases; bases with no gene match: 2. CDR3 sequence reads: CASSLWGQGAETQYF. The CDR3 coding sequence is TGTGCCAGCAGCTTATGGGGACAGGGGGCAGAGACCCAGTACTTC.

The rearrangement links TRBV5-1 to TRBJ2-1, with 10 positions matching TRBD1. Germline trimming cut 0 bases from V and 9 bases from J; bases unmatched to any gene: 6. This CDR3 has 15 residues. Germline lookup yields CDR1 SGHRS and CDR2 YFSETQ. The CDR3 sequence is CASSLEGQGSGEQFF. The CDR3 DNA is TGCGCCAGCAGCTTGGAGGGACAGGGGTCAGGTGAGCAGTTCTTC.

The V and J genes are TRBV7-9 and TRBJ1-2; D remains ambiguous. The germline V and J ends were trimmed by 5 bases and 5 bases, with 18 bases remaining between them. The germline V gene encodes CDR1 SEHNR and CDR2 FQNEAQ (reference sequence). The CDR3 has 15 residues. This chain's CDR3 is CASSQSPAGEYGYTF. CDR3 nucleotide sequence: TGTGCCAGCAGCCAGAGTCCGGCGGGAGAGTATGGCTACACCTTC.

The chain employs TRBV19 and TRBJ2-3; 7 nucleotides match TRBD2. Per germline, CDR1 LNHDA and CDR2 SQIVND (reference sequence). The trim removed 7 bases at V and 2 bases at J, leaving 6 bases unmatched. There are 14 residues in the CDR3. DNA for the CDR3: TGTGCCAGTAAACGGGACTATGCCACAGATACGCAGTATTTT. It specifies CASKRDYATDTQYF. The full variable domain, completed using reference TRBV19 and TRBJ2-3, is DGGITQSPKYLFRKEGQNVTLSCEQNLNHDAMYWYRQDPGQGLRLIYYSQIVNDFQKGDIAEGYSVSREKKESFPLTVTSAQKNPTAFYLCASKRDYATDTQYFGPGTRLTVL.

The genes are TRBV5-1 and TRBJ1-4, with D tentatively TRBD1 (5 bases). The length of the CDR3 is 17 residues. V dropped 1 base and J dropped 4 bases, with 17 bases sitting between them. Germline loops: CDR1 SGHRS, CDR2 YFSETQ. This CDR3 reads CASSLSAKGRGNEKLFF. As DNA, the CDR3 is TGCGCCAGCAGCTTGTCCGCTAAGGGGCGGGGTAATGAAAAACTGTTTTTT.

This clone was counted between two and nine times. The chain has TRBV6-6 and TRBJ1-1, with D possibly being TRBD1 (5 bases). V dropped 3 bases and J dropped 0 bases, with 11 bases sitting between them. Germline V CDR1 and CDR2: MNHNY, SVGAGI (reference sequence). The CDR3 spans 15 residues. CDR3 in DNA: TGTGCCAGCAGTTATTTGGGGCCTCTGAACACTGAAGCTTTCTTT. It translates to CASSYLGPLNTEAFF.

The CDR3 spells CASSDREVYGYTF. CDR3 DNA: TGTGCCAGCAGTGACAGGGAGGTCTATGGCTACACCTTC. V gene TRBV12-3 or TRBV12-4 combines with J gene TRBJ1-2, with 7 bases aligning to TRBD1. The trim removed 5 bases at V and 4 bases at J, leaving 4 bases unmatched. The CDR3 has 13 residues.

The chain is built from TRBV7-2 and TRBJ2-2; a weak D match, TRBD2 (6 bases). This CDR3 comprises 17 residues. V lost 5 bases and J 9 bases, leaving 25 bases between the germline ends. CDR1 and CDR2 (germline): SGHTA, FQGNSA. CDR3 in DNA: TGTGCCAGCAGCCCCTGGGACTCAGGAGAACCTCGCCGGGAGCTGTTTTTT. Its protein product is CASSPWDSGEPRRELFF.

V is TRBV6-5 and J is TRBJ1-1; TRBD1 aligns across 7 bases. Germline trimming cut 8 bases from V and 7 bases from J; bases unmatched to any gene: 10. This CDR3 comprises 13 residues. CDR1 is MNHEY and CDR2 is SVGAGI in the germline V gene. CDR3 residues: CASVQDRAGEAFF. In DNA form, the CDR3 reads TGTGCCAGCGTACAAGACAGGGCCGGTGAAGCTTTCTTT.